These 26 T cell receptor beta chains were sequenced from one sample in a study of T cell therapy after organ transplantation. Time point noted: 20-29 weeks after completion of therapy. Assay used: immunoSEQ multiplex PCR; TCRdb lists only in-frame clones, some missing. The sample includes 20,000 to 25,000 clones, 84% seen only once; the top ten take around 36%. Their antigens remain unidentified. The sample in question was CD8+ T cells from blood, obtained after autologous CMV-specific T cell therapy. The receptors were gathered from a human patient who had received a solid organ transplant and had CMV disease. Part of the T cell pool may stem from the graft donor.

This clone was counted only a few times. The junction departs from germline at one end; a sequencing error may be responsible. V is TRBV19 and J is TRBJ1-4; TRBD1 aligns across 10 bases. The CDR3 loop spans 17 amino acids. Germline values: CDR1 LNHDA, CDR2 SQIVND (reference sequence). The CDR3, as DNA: TGTGCCAGTAGGATAGGACAGGGGGTTGCAACTAATGAAAAACTGTTTTTT. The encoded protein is CASRIGQGVATNEKLFF.

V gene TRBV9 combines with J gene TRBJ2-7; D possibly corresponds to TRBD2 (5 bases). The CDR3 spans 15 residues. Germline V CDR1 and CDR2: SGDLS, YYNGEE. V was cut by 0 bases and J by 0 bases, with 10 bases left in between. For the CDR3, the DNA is TGTGCCAGCAGCGTAGCAAGCGGCCCCTCCTACGAGCAGTACTTC. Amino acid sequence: CASSVASGPSYEQYF.

CDR3 nucleotide sequence: TGTGCCAGCAGCTTAAACAGAGAGGGGGAAAAACTGTTTTTT. Translation: CASSLNREGEKLFF. The gene calls are TRBV13 and TRBJ1-4, with TRBD1 as a possible D gene (5 bases). The length of the CDR3 is 14 residues. Trimming took off 2 bases at V and 8 bases at J, with 12 bases between the two ends. Germline V CDR1 and CDR2: PRHDT, FYEKMQ (reference sequence).

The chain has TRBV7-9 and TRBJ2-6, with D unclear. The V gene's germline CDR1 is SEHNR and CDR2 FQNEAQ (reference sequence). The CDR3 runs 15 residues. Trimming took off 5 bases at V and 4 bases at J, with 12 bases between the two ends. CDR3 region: CASSKTESGANVLTF. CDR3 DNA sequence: TGTGCCAGCAGCAAAACAGAATCCGGGGCCAACGTCCTGACTTTC.

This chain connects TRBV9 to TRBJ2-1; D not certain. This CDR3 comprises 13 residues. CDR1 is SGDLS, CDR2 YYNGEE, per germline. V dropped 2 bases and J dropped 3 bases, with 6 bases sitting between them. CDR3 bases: TGTGCCAGCAGCGTCGGTTACTACAATGAGCAGTTCTTC. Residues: CASSVGYYNEQFF.

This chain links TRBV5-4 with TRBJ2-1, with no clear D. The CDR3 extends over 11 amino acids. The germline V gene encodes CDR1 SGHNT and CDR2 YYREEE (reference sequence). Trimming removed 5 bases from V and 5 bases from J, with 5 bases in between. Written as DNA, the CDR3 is TGTGCCAGCAGTACCGACAATGAGCAGTTCTTC. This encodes CASSTDNEQFF.

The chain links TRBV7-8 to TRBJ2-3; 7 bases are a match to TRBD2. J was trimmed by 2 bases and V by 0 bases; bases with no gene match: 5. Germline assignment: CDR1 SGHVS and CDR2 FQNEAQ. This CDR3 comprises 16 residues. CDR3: CASSLAMLADTDTQYF. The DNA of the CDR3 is TGTGCCAGCAGCTTAGCGATGCTAGCGGACACAGATACGCAGTATTTT.

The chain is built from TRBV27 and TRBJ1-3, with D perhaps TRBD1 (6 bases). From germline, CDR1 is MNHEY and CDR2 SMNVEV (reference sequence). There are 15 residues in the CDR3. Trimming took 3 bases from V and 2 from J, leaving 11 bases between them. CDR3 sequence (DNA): TGTGCCAGCAGTTTGACAGGTTCGACTGGAAACACCATATATTTT. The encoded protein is CASSLTGSTGNTIYF.

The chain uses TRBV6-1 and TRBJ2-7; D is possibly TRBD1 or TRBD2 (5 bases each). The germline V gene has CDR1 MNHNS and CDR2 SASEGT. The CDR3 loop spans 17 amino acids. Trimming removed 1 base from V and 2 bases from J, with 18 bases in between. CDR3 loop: CASSEGSWGYEAYEQYF. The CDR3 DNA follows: TGTGCCAGCAGTGAAGGCTCGTGGGGGTACGAGGCCTACGAGCAGTACTTC.

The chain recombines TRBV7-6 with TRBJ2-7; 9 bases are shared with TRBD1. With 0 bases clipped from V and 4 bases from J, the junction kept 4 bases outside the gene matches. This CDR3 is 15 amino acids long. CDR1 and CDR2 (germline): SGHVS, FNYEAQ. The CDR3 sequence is CASSLAEDRGYEQYF. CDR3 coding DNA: TGTGCCAGCAGCTTAGCCGAGGACAGGGGTTACGAGCAGTACTTC.

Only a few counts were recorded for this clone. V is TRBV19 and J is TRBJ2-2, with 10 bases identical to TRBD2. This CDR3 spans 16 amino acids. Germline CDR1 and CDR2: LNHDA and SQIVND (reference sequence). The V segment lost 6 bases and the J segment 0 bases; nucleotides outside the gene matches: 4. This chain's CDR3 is CASREGLAANTGELFF. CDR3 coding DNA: TGTGCCAGTAGGGAAGGACTAGCGGCGAACACCGGGGAGCTGTTTTTT.

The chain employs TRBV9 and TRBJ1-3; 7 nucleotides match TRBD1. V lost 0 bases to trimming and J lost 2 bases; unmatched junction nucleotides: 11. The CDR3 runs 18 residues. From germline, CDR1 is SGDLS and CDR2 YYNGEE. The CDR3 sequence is CASSVAAGGRDTGNTIYF. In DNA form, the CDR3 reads TGTGCCAGCAGCGTAGCGGCAGGGGGAAGGGATACTGGAAACACCATATATTTT.

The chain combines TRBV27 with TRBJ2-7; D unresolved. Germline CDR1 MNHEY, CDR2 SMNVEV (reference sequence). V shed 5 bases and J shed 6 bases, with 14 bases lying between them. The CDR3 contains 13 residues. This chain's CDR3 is CASSPSGRSEQYF. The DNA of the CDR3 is TGTGCCAGCAGTCCATCGGGTCGCTCCGAGCAGTACTTC.

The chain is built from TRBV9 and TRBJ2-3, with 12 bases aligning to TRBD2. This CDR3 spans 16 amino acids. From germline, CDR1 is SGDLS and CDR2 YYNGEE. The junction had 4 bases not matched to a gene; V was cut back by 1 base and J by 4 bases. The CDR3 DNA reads TGTGCCAGCAGCGTACTAGCGGGGGGGCCCTCAGATACGCAGTATTTT. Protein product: CASSVLAGGPSDTQYF.

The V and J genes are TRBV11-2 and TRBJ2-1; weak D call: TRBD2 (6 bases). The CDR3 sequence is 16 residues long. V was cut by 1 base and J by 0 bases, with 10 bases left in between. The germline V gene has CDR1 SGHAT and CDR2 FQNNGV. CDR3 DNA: TGTGCCAGCAGCTTAGGACGGGGGAGCTCCTACAATGAGCAGTTCTTC. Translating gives CASSLGRGSSYNEQFF.

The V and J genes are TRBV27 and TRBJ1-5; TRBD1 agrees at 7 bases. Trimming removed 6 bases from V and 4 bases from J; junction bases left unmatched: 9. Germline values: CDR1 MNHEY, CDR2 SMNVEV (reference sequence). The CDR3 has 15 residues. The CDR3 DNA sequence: TGTGCCAGCAGCACAAGACAGGGAGTGAATCAGCCCCAGCATTTT. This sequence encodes CASSTRQGVNQPQHF.

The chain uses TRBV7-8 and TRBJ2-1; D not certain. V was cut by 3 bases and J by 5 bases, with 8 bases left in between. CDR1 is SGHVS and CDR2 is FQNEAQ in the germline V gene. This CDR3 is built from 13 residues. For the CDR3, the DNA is TGTGCCAGCAGCTTCGACACTAACAATGAGCAGTTCTTC. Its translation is CASSFDTNNEQFF. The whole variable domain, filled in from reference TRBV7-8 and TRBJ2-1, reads GAGVSQSPRYKVAKRGQDVALRCDPISGHVSLFWYQQALGQGPEFLTYFQNEAQLDKSGLPSDRFFAERPEGSVSTLKIQRTQQEDSAVYLCASSFDTNNEQFFGPGTRLTVL.

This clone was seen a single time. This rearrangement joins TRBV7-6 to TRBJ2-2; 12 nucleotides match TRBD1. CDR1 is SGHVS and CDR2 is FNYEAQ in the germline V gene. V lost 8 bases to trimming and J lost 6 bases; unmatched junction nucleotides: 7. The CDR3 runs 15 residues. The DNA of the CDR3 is TGTGCCAGCCACCCGGGACAGGGGGCCCCCGGGGAGCTGTTTTTT. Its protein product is CASHPGQGAPGELFF.

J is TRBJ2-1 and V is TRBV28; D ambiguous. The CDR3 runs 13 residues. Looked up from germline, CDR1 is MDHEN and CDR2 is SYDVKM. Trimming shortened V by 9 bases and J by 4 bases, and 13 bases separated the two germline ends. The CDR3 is CASQETTYNEQFF. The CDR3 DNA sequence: TGTGCCAGTCAGGAAACCACGTACAATGAGCAGTTCTTC. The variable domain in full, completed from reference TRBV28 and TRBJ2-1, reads DVKVTQSSRYLVKRTGEKVFLECVQDMDHENMFWYRQDPGLGLRLIYFSYDVKMKEKGDIPEGYSVSREKKERFSLILESASTNQTSMYLCASQETTYNEQFFGPGTRLTVL.

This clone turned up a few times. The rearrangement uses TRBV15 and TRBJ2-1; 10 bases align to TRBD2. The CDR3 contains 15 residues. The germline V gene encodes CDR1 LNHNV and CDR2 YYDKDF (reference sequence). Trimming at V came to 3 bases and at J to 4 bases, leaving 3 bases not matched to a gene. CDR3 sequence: CATSSEAGGYNEQFF. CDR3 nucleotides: TGTGCCACCAGCAGTGAAGCGGGAGGGTACAATGAGCAGTTCTTC.

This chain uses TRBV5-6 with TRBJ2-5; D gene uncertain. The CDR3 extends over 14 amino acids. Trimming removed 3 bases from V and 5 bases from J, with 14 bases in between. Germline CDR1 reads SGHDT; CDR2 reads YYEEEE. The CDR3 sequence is CASSSFVRVETQYF. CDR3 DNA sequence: TGTGCCAGCAGCTCTTTCGTTCGAGTGGAGACCCAGTACTTC.

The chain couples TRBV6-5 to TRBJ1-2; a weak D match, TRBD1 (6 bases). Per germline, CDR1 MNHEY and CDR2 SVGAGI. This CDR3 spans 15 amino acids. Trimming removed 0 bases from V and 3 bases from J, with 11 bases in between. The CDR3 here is CASSYSQGLDYGYTF. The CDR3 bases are TGTGCCAGCAGTTACTCGCAGGGGTTGGACTATGGCTACACCTTC.

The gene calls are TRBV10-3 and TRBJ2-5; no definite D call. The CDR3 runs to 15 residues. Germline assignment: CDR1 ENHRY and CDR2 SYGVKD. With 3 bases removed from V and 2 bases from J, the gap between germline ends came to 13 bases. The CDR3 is CAISEVSDLQETQYF. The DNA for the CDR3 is TGTGCCATCAGTGAAGTCTCCGACCTTCAAGAGACCCAGTACTTC.

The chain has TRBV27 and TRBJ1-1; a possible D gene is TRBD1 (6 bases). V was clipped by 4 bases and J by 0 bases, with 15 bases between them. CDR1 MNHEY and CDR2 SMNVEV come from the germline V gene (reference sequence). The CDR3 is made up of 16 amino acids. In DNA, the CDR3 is TGTGCCAGCAGTTCGTTAGGGGGTCCCATGAACACTGAAGCTTTCTTT. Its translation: CASSSLGGPMNTEAFF.

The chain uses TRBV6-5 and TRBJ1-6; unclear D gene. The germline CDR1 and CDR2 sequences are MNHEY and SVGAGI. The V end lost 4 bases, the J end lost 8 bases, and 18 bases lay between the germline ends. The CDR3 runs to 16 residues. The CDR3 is CASSSDGVTADSPLHF. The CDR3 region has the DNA TGTGCCAGCAGTTCGGACGGTGTGACGGCGGATTCACCCCTCCACTTT.

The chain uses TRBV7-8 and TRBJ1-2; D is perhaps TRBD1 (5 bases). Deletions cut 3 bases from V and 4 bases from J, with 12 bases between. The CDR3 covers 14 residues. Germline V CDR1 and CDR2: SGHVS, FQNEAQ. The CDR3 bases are TGTGCCAGCAGCTTGGGGACGGGCATCTATGGCTACACCTTC. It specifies CASSLGTGIYGYTF.